This T cell receptor beta chain was sequenced during a study of T cell responses to AZD1222 COVID-19 vaccine. Broader study findings: Females outnumbered males among donors, who were mostly white British; clonal diversity was possibly underestimated. Baseline seropositivity occurred in only six or seven AZD1222 recipients.

Comments on this clone: Its antigen is currently unknown.

The CDR3 is 14 amino acids. Germline V gene sequence: CDR1 MNHEY, CDR2 SVGAGI. V was pared by 6 bases and J by 7 bases, with 18 bases between. Some clones are missing from TCRdb's copy, which holds only in-frame ones; the method was immunoSEQ multiplex PCR. The sample contains roughly 120,000 clones, just over 85% of which appear only once. This clonotype was obtained from an adult in good health. The chain couples TRBV6-5 to TRBJ1-2; D is unclear. The material sequenced was peripheral blood, taken on day 0 of AZD1222 vaccination. The CDR3 DNA reads TGTGCCAGCAGGCCCGAATTAAGGGCGGTTGGCTACACCTTC. Its protein is CASRPELRAVGYTF.